Listed here is a single TCR beta chain. A much larger clone differs by one base, so this may be a read error. These data come from a study of T cells after yellow fever vaccination. The study, taken as a whole, reports: Memory subsets that were sorted on day 0 lacked detectable signal for almost all vaccine-responding clonotypes.

TCRdb reprocessed the 5' RACE reads via MiXCR and lists one record per CDR3 protein. The sample contains some 48,000 distinct CDR3 sequences, around 6.4% of which appear only once. CDR3 length: 12 residues. Looked up from germline, CDR1 is GTSNPN and CDR2 is SVGIG (reference sequence). Trimming removed 3 bases from V and 6 bases from J, with 11 bases in between. The origin of this receptor is a man aged 30 to 39 who received the YFV17D yellow fever vaccine. This sequence joins TRBV30 and TRBJ1-2; no reliable D call. The input for sequencing was PBMCs, either bulk or a sorted T-cell subset (CD4+, CD8+, memory, or dextramer-sorted; not recorded which), taken 45 days after the yellow fever booster vaccination. This chain's CDR3 is CAWSATVHGYTF. CDR3 bases: TGTGCCTGGAGCGCTACAGTCCATGGCTACACCTTC. The entire variable domain, with the rest obtained from reference TRBV30 and TRBJ1-2, is as follows: SQTIHQWPATLVQPVGSPLSLECTVEGTSNPNLYWYRQAAGRGLQLLFYSVGIGQISSEVPQNLSASRPQDRQFILSSKKLLLSDSGFYLCAWSATVHGYTFGSGTRLTVV.